Given below is one T cell receptor (beta chain) in context. This clone was recorded only once. This clone's antigen is unknown. No much larger clone is present one base from it, and per-base qualities are unavailable. The sample originates from a study of control samples from healthy donors and cancer patients (dated by TCRdb to about 2020). The CDR3 covers 15 residues, taking in both the cysteine and the phenylalanine. Kept here is only the CDR3 DNA, which spans 45 bases and is read in frame from base 1. Reading the germline V gene gives CDR1 SGHRS and CDR2 YFSETQ. For this chain, trimming is 1 base at the V end and 0 bases at the J end, and the number of junction bases without a gene match is 4. Libraries were built with the immunoSEQ multiplex PCR assay. TCRdb re-hosts the immuneACCESS table, in-frame sequences only. Its copies lack some clones; in the studies checked, an unresolved V gene accounts for under half of them, and the cause for the rest is not known. The table for this sample lists under 75,000 clones; approximately 90% of them were counted only once. The ten biggest clones cover about 1.2% of the sample.

Input material: PBMCs. This clonotype was sampled from a woman aged 50 to 60 with colorectal cancer. In this chain, TRBV5-1 is recombined with TRBJ2-7; the central 7 bases match TRBD1. CDR3 reads: CASSLTGTDSYEQYF. Here is the DNA: TGCGCCAGCAGCTTGACCGGGACAGACTCCTACGAGCAGTACTTC.